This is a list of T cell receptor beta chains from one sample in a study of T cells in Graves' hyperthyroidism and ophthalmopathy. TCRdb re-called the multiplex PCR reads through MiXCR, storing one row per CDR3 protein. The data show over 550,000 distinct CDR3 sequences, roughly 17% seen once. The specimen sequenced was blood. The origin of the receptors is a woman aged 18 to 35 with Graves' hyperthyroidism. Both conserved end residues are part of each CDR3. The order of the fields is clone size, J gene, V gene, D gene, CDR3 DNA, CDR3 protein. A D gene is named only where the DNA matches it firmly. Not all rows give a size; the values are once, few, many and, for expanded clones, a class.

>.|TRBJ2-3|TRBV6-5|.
TGTGCCAGCAGTTACTCGAGGCTGGCGAATACGCAGTATTTT
CASSYSRLANTQYF
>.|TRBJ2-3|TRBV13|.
TGTGCCAGCAGCTTACTTCGTGGTACGCAGTATTTT
CASSLLRGTQYF
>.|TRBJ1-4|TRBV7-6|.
TGTGCCAGCAGCCCTACCCCGACTGAAAAACTGTTTTTT
CASSPTPTEKLFF
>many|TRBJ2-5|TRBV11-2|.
TGTGCCAGCAGCTTATCCCCCCCGCCCCTGGAGACCCAGTACTTC
CASSLSPPPLETQYF
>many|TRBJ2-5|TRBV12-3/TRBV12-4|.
TGTGCCAGCAGTTTATTTCAGGGGGGAGAGACCCAGTACTTC
CASSLFQGGETQYF
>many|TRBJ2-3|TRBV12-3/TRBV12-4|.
TGTGCCAGCAGTTTAGATGGCGGCGGGGATACGCAGTATTTT
CASSLDGGGDTQYF
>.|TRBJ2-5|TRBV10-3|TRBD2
TGTGCCATCAGTGCGGCTAGCGGGATAGAGACCCAGTACTTC
CAISAASGIETQYF
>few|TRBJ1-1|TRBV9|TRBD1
TGTGCCAGCGCAGGGGGGGGGCGGATGAACACTGAAGCTTTCTTT
CASAGGGRMNTEAFF
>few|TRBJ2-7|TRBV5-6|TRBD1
TGTGCCAGCAGCTTTGGACAGGGTAAAGTGCAGTACTTC
CASSFGQGKVQYF
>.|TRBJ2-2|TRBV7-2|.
TGTGCCAGCAGGGACAGACCGGGCGGGGAGCTGTTTTTT
CASRDRPGGELFF
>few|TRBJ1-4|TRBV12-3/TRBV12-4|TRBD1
TGTGCCAGCAGGGGGACAGGGGGCGTTGAAAAACTGTTTTTT
CASRGTGGVEKLFF
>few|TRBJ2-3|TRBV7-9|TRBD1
TGTGCCAGCAGCTCCGTTAAAGGGGGCGCAACCACAGATACGCAGTATTTT
CASSSVKGGATTDTQYF
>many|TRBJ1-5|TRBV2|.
TGTGCCAGCAGGTCGGACAGACCCCATCAGCCCCAGCATTTT
CASRSDRPHQPQHF
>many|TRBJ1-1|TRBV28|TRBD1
TGTGCCAGCAGTTTAGCCAGGGGGCTTGGCACTGAAGCTTTCTTT
CASSLARGLGTEAFF
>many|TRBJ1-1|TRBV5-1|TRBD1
TGCGCCAGCAGCACAGGGGGTCCAGTGAACACTGAAGCTTTCTTT
CASSTGGPVNTEAFF
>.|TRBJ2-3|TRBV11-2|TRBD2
TGTGCCAGCAGCTTAGAAGGAGCTAGCGGGAGAGGTAGCACAGATACGCAGTATTTT
CASSLEGASGRGSTDTQYF
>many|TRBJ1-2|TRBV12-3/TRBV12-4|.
TGTGCCAGCAGTTTAAATGGGCAGGGAGGGAACTATGGCTACACCTTC
CASSLNGQGGNYGYTF
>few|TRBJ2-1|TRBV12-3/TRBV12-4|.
TGTGCCAGCACCCTGGGGGATCCCTACAATGAGCAGTTCTTC
CASTLGDPYNEQFF
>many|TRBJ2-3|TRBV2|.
TGTGCCAGCAACGAAAGAAGGTGGGCCTTCGGGGTGGATACGCAGTATTTT
CASNERRWAFGVDTQYF
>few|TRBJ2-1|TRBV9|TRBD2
TGTGCCAGCAGCGTAGGGTTGGGCGGGGGTTACAATGAGCAGTTCTTC
CASSVGLGGGYNEQFF
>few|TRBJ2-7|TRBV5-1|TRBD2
TGCGCCAGCAGCTTACTCCCTACGACTAGCGGGAGCGAGCAGTACTTC
CASSLLPTTSGSEQYF
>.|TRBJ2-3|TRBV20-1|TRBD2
TGCAGTGCTAGAGAATACCTAGCGGGAGGGCCAGATACGCAGTATTTT
CSAREYLAGGPDTQYF
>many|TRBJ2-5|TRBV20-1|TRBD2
TGCAGTGCTAGAGATTGGCTAGCGGGGGGCGGGATCCAAGAGACCCAGTACTTC
CSARDWLAGGGIQETQYF
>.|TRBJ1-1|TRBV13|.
TGTGCCAGCAGCTTAGGCCGGGGTTTTGGAGCTTTCTTT
CASSLGRGFGAFF
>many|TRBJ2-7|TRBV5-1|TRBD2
TGCGCCAGCAGCTTGGCCGGGCTAGCGGGTTTCTACGAGCAGTACTTC
CASSLAGLAGFYEQYF
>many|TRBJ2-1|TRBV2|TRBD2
TGTGCCAGCAGTGAAGCAGGGGACGGGACTAGCGGGTACAATGAGCAGTTCTTC
CASSEAGDGTSGYNEQFF
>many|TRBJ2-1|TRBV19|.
TGTGCCAGTAGTATCGGCGGCACGGGGAATGAGCAGTTCTTC
CASSIGGTGNEQFF
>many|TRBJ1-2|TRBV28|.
TGTGCCAGCAGGGATTGGGAGGGGTGGCATGGCTACACCTTC
CASRDWEGWHGYTF
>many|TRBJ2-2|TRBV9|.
TGTGCCAGCAGCGTAGCAGGGTCCCCTAACACCGGGGAGCTGTTTTTT
CASSVAGSPNTGELFF
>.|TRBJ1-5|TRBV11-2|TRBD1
TGTGCCAGCAGTTACAGGGGGCCCTATCAGCCCCAGCATTTT
CASSYRGPYQPQHF
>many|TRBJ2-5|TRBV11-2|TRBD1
TGTGCCAGCAGCTTACGCTGGGGACAGGTCGGAGAGACCCAGTACTTC
CASSLRWGQVGETQYF
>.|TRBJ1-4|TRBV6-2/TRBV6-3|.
TGTGCCAGCACCAAAGGGGCAGGGGTTAATGAAAAACTGTTTTTT
CASTKGAGVNEKLFF
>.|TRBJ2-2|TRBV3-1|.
TGTGCCAGCCAGGGACCGCGGGTGACCGGGGAGCTGTTTTTT
CASQGPRVTGELFF
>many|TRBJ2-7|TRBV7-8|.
TGTGCCAGCAGCTTAGTTCAGAACGAGCAGTACTTC
CASSLVQNEQYF
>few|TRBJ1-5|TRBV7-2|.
TGTGCCAGCAGCCCTTGGAATCAGCCCCAGCATTTT
CASSPWNQPQHF
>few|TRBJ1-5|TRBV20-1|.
TGCAGTGCTAGGGAGACGAATCAGCCCCAGCATTTT
CSARETNQPQHF
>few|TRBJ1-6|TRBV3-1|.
TGTGCCAGCAGCTTGGCCGGTAATTCACCCCTCCACTTT
CASSLAGNSPLHF
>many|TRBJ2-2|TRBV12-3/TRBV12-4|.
TGTGCCAGCAGTTTTGGTCAAAACACCGGGGAGCTGTTTTTT
CASSFGQNTGELFF
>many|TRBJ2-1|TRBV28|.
TGTGCCAGCAGCTGGGACTCCTACAATGAGCAGTTCTTC
CASSWDSYNEQFF
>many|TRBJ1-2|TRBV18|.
TGTGCCAGCTCACCTGGGGAACGAGGCTACACCTTC
CASSPGERGYTF
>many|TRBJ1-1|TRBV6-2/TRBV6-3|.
TGTGCCAGCAGTCCTAGAGAGAACACTGAAGCTTTCTTT
CASSPRENTEAFF
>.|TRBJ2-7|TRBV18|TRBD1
TGTGCCAGCTCACCAAAGACAGGGAAATCCTACGAGCAGTACTTC
CASSPKTGKSYEQYF
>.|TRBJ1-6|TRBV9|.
TGTGCCAGCAGCGAAGGAACCTATAATTCACCCCTCCACTTT
CASSEGTYNSPLHF
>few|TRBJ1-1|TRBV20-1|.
TGCAGTGCTCCCCAACTATACCGGAACACTGAAGCTTTCTTT
CSAPQLYRNTEAFF
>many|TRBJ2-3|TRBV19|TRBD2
TGTGCCAGTAGTATATTCCCACCTCGACTAGCGGGAGAGGCAGATACGCAGTATTTT
CASSIFPPRLAGEADTQYF
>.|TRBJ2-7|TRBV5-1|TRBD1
TGCGCCAGCAGCCAAGACAGGGGGACAAACTACGAGCAGTACTTC
CASSQDRGTNYEQYF
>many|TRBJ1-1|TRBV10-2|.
TGCGCCAGCAGTGAGGCGCAAATGAACACTGAAGCTTTCTTT
CASSEAQMNTEAFF
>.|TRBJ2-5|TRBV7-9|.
TGTGCCAGCAGCTCGTCGCGGCTAGCTCCCGAGACCCAGTACTTC
CASSSSRLAPETQYF
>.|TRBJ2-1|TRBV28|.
TGTGCCAGCAGTTTAGTGTATGGGGAAACGAGATACAATGAGCAGTTCTTC
CASSLVYGETRYNEQFF
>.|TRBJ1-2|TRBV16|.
TGTGCCAGCAGCCCCCAGGGAACAGGATCCTTTAACTATGGCTACACCTTC
CASSPQGTGSFNYGYTF
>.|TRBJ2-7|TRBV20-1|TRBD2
TGCAGTGCTAGAGGACTAGCGGGAGGCATCTACGAGCAGTACTTC
CSARGLAGGIYEQYF
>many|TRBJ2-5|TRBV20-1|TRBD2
TGCAGTGCTAGGACTAGCGGGACCTTGGAGACCCAGTACTTC
CSARTSGTLETQYF